A selection of T cell receptor beta chains follows, all from one sample in a study of CD8 T cells in ankylosing spondylitis. MiXCR, run by TCRdb on the 5' RACE reads, gives a single entry per CDR3 protein. In the table there are hundreds of thousands of distinct CDR3 sequences, roughly 26% of which are singletons. Sequenced material: blood, either unsorted or a sorted T cell fraction (not recorded which). The receptors originated from a male donor with ankylosing spondylitis. Both conserved end residues are part of each CDR3. Fields, in order: V gene, J gene, CDR3 protein.

v_call: TRBV29-1; j_call: TRBJ2-6; cdr3_aa: CSVSAGANVLTF
v_call: TRBV7-9; j_call: TRBJ2-6; cdr3_aa: CASSLVTSGANVLTF
v_call: TRBV29-1; j_call: TRBJ2-6; cdr3_aa: CSVGRAGANVLTF
v_call: TRBV20-1; j_call: TRBJ2-7; cdr3_aa: CSAKGTELSYEQYF
v_call: TRBV27; j_call: TRBJ1-1; cdr3_aa: CASQNRGTEAFF
v_call: TRBV5-1; j_call: TRBJ2-5; cdr3_aa: CASSPSPGLQETQYF
v_call: TRBV29-1; j_call: TRBJ2-5; cdr3_aa: CSVSERETQYF
v_call: TRBV6-2/TRBV6-3; j_call: TRBJ1-5; cdr3_aa: CASSYEQDGQIEPQHF
v_call: TRBV5-1; j_call: TRBJ2-3; cdr3_aa: CASSSSRDSTDTQYF
v_call: TRBV7-9; j_call: TRBJ1-1; cdr3_aa: CASSLVNTEAFF
v_call: TRBV10-3; j_call: TRBJ2-7; cdr3_aa: CAISQKSYEQYF
v_call: TRBV11-3; j_call: TRBJ2-1; cdr3_aa: CASSSAWGEQFF
v_call: TRBV12-3/TRBV12-4; j_call: TRBJ1-4; cdr3_aa: CASSLRPADNEKLFF
v_call: TRBV5-1; j_call: TRBJ2-3; cdr3_aa: CASSSSFTDTQYF
v_call: TRBV20-1; j_call: TRBJ1-2; cdr3_aa: CSAPVRTGDKSYGYTF
v_call: TRBV20-1; j_call: TRBJ1-5; cdr3_aa: CCARRPGTGGGNQPQHF
v_call: TRBV29-1; j_call: TRBJ2-3; cdr3_aa: CLGREADTQYF
v_call: TRBV12-3/TRBV12-4; j_call: TRBJ1-1; cdr3_aa: CAGSGTGHTEAFF
v_call: TRBV3-1; j_call: TRBJ1-5; cdr3_aa: CASSRGAGGNQPQHF
v_call: TRBV11-3; j_call: TRBJ2-1; cdr3_aa: CASSGTSPNNEQFF
v_call: TRBV15; j_call: TRBJ1-4; cdr3_aa: CATSRGGGSNEKLFF
v_call: TRBV15; j_call: TRBJ2-6; cdr3_aa: CATSQRSGANVLTF
v_call: TRBV20-1; j_call: TRBJ1-5; cdr3_aa: CSAYDKPYSSNQPQHF
v_call: TRBV5-1; j_call: TRBJ2-3; cdr3_aa: CASSLVPDEDTQYF
v_call: TRBV20-1; j_call: TRBJ1-5; cdr3_aa: CSAPAGGGRDQPQHF
v_call: TRBV11-2; j_call: TRBJ1-2; cdr3_aa: CASSLGLGLGYTF
v_call: TRBV5-1; j_call: TRBJ2-3; cdr3_aa: CASSFGQGVDTQYF
v_call: TRBV4-2; j_call: TRBJ1-1; cdr3_aa: CASSPPLDTEAFF
v_call: TRBV20-1; j_call: TRBJ2-2; cdr3_aa: CSPEKRDTGELFF
v_call: TRBV5-5; j_call: TRBJ2-1; cdr3_aa: CASSFGIAYNEQFF
v_call: TRBV5-1; j_call: TRBJ2-7; cdr3_aa: CASSLVEDGDNEQYF
v_call: TRBV5-1; j_call: TRBJ1-2; cdr3_aa: CASSSTGIDGYTF
v_call: TRBV3-1; j_call: TRBJ1-2; cdr3_aa: CASSQRSNYGYTF
v_call: TRBV14; j_call: TRBJ1-5; cdr3_aa: CASSLPINQPQHF
v_call: TRBV3-1; j_call: TRBJ1-1; cdr3_aa: CASSQAAGGDTEAFF
v_call: TRBV11-2; j_call: TRBJ2-3; cdr3_aa: CASSLKGRGAGVTDTQYF
v_call: TRBV5-1; j_call: TRBJ1-1; cdr3_aa: CASSLSPGPGGTEAFF
v_call: TRBV27; j_call: TRBJ2-7; cdr3_aa: CASSSHSRGEQYF
v_call: TRBV7-2; j_call: TRBJ2-5; cdr3_aa: CASSFSGTIQETQYF
v_call: TRBV4-2; j_call: TRBJ2-3; cdr3_aa: CASSQDRARTDTQYF
v_call: TRBV6-2/TRBV6-3; j_call: TRBJ2-2; cdr3_aa: CASNLAGGPITGELFF
v_call: TRBV20-1; j_call: TRBJ2-1; cdr3_aa: CSANPGAGNEQFF
v_call: TRBV4-1; j_call: TRBJ1-1; cdr3_aa: CASSQDLRSVTEAFF
v_call: TRBV24-1; j_call: TRBJ1-1; cdr3_aa: CATRQTANTEAFF
v_call: TRBV10-3; j_call: TRBJ2-1; cdr3_aa: CAHASGSSYNEQFF
v_call: TRBV6-2/TRBV6-3; j_call: TRBJ1-5; cdr3_aa: CASSYSGDSQPQHF
v_call: TRBV5-1; j_call: TRBJ1-5; cdr3_aa: CASSWGTDHQPQHF
v_call: TRBV11-2; j_call: TRBJ2-1; cdr3_aa: CASSFERGNEQFF
v_call: TRBV7-2; j_call: TRBJ2-3; cdr3_aa: CASSLLASGSGADTQYF